This T cell receptor beta chain is from a study of T cell responses to AZD1222 COVID-19 vaccine. Only in-frame clones appear in the TCRdb table, and some are missing; sequencing was by immunoSEQ multiplex PCR. This table has approximately 85,000 clones, 70% to 90% appearing once. This receptor was identified in an adult in good health. The source was peripheral blood, collected on day 0 of AZD1222 vaccination.

The CDR3, as DNA: TGTGCCAGTACAACACCGTATAGCAATCAGCCCCAGCATTTT. Translating gives CASTTPYSNQPQHF. The V call is TRBV19, the J call TRBJ1-5; D remains ambiguous. Germline V CDR1 and CDR2: LNHDA, SQIVND (reference sequence). Trimming cost V 7 bases and J 0 bases, with 10 bases left between them. The length of the CDR3 is 14 residues.